This T cell receptor (beta chain) was sequenced in a study of regulatory T cells in long-lasting Graves disease. Germline assignment: CDR1 MNHGY and CDR2 SVAAGI. The V gene lost 4 bases and the J gene lost 1 base, with 16 bases spanning the gap. The CDR3 is 16 residues long. Overall study results and limits: Persistent disease showed a preference for TRBV28, TRBJ1-2 and TRBJ2-5.

Time point: persistent/refractory GD, antithyroid drugs over 5 years with positive TRAb. PBMC RNA served as the TCR library source. Notes on this clonotype: What it recognizes is unknown.

In building TCR beta libraries, iRepertoire HTBI primers were used together with Arm-PCR of CDR3 regions. TCRdb itself ran the multiplex PCR reads through MiXCR, one entry per CDR3 protein. The sample records about 660,000 distinct CDR3 sequences, about 32% being singletons. This rearrangement joins TRBV6-9 to TRBJ1-1; tentative D call: TRBD1 (5 bases). This TCR was sampled from a female donor with Graves disease. Sequenced material: peripheral blood mononuclear cells (PBMCs), taken when the disease was refractory, from a patient treated with antithyroid drugs. The CDR3 spells CASSLGGWGGNTEAFF. The CDR3 coding sequence is TGTGCCAGCAGTTTGGGTGGTTGGGGGGGGAACACTGAAGCTTTCTTT.